This T cell receptor beta chain comes out of a study of radiation and T cells in renal cell carcinoma. Study-wide context: Nephrectomy followed 15 Gy stereotactic body radiation by 4 weeks. General study findings and limits: In blood, top tumor clones expanded by 2 weeks, shrinking by 4.

The germline V gene has CDR1 SGHRS and CDR2 YFSETQ. The CDR3 covers 16 residues. V shed 1 base and J 5 bases; nucleotides not matched to a gene: 11. Sequenced by immunoSEQ multiplex PCR; TCRdb stores in-frame clones only, minus some. The sample holds about 130,000 clones, approximately 90% seen once. Concerning this clone itself: Its specificity is not known.

As to time point: blood 2 weeks post-SBRT. Treatment of the sample: 15 Gy SBRT to primary tumor, nephrectomy 4 weeks later. Serial blood draws occurred at baseline and 2 and 4 weeks post-SBRT. Sequences were derived from blood, sampled from a patient whose treatment included radiotherapy and nephrectomy. The sequence was collected from a woman in her 70s with renal cell carcinoma. The chain recombines TRBV5-1 with TRBJ2-5, with 7 bases lining up with TRBD2. In DNA form, the CDR3 reads TGCGCCAGCAGCTTGTCCTCGGGAGGATTGTTCGAGACCCAGTACTTC. Amino acid sequence: CASSLSSGGLFETQYF.